The 5 T cell receptor beta chains presented below share a single source sample, sequenced in a study of blood T cells in healthy people across ages. A sample-barcoded 5' primer and a J-beta primer mix were used in a second PCR of about 7 to 12 cycles. TCRdb re-called the 5' RACE reads through MiXCR, storing one row per CDR3 protein. The sample lists roughly 1,000,000 distinct CDR3 sequences, under 30% occurring once. This sample also appeared in a second study, on T cells of mothers and their children.

Input material: blood. These TCRs come from a girl aged 2-10 years in good health.

This clonotype was detected only a few times. The V gene is TRBV11-3, the J gene TRBJ2-1; the D gene is possibly TRBD2 (6 bases). V was trimmed by 0 bases and J by 7 bases, leaving 16 bases between them. The length of the CDR3 is 16 residues. Germline V gene lookup returns CDR1 SGHNT and CDR2 YENEEA. CDR3 coding DNA: TGTGCCAGCAGCTTAGAGGCGGGACTCCCTAGTAATGAGCAGTTCTTC. Translation: CASSLEAGLPSNEQFF.

This clonotype was seen more than once but under ten times. The gene calls are TRBV7-6 and TRBJ2-3, with a weak D call TRBD2 (7 bases). Germline loops: CDR1 SGHVS, CDR2 FNYEAQ. This CDR3 region has 16 residues. The germline V and J ends were trimmed by 2 bases and 0 bases, with 12 bases remaining between them. CDR3 in DNA: TGTGCCAGCAGCTTAACTGGGGGGGCGAGCACAGATACGCAGTATTTT. Encoded protein: CASSLTGGASTDTQYF.

This clonotype has a handful of counts. The CDR3 region is CASSSTPPGQFNYGYTF. The CDR3, as DNA: TGTGCCAGCAGCTCGACGCCTCCGGGACAGTTCAACTATGGCTACACCTTC. The chain links TRBV13 to TRBJ1-2; 7 positions agree with TRBD1. The V and J ends lost 4 bases and 2 bases, in that order; junction bases with no gene match: 13. This CDR3 contains 17 residues. Looked up from germline, CDR1 is PRHDT and CDR2 is FYEKMQ (reference sequence).

There are a few counts of this clonotype. The gene calls are TRBV9 and TRBJ2-5; D not resolved. The CDR3 has 12 residues. V gave up 0 bases and J gave up 3 bases, with 3 bases separating them. Germline assignment: CDR1 SGDLS and CDR2 YYNGEE. CDR3 residues: CASSVDEETQYF. In nucleotides, the CDR3 is TGTGCCAGCAGCGTAGATGAAGAGACCCAGTACTTC.

This clonotype was found a few times. This chain uses TRBV4-1 with TRBJ2-7; D is perhaps TRBD2 (5 bases). The V gene's germline CDR1 is MGHRA and CDR2 YSYEKL. CDR3 length equals 15 residues. Trimming took 2 bases from V and 5 from J, leaving 16 bases between them. CDR3 residues: CASSQISQDSNEQYF. The CDR3 DNA follows: TGCGCCAGCAGCCAAATATCGCAGGACTCGAACGAGCAGTACTTC.